This is a list of T cell receptor beta chains from one sample in a study of T cell responses to AZD1222 COVID-19 vaccine. Assay: immunoSEQ multiplex PCR; the TCRdb copy retains only in-frame clones and omits some. The sample contains some 200,000 clones, 91% of which appear only once. This material consisted of peripheral blood, taken 28 days after the second AZD1222 dose. Receptors originate from an adult who received the AZD1222 COVID-19 vaccine. Each CDR3 is given with its conserved first and last residue. D genes are given only for firm matches. Not all rows give a size; the values are once, few, many and, for expanded clones, a class.

CDR3: CASSLARTRTEQYF; DNA: TGTGCCAGCAGCTTGGCCAGGACTAGAACCGAGCAGTACTTC; J: TRBJ2-7; size: -; D: TRBD2; V: TRBV5-5
CDR3: CASSLTGRETQYF; DNA: TGTGCCAGCAGCCTAACAGGGCGAGAGACCCAGTACTTC; J: TRBJ2-5; size: once; D: -; V: TRBV9
CDR3: CASSLWNQPQHF; DNA: TGTGCCAGCAGCTTATGGAATCAGCCCCAGCATTTT; J: TRBJ1-5; size: -; D: -; V: TRBV5-8
CDR3: CASSGRSYNEQFF; DNA: TGTGCCAGCAGTGGTCGCTCCTACAATGAGCAGTTCTTC; J: TRBJ2-1; size: -; D: -; V: TRBV28
CDR3: CASSPLLTYSNQPQHF; DNA: TGTGCCAGTAGTCCTCTGTTAACTTATAGCAATCAGCCCCAGCATTTT; J: TRBJ1-5; size: -; D: -; V: TRBV19
CDR3: CASRPGPNSPLHF; DNA: TGTGCCAGCAGGCCGGGGCCTAATTCACCCCTCCACTTT; J: TRBJ1-6; size: -; D: -; V: TRBV6-6
CDR3: CASSKDRGVNEQYF; DNA: TGTGCCAGCAGCAAAGACAGGGGAGTAAACGAGCAGTACTTC; J: TRBJ2-7; size: few; D: TRBD1; V: TRBV11-3
CDR3: CASSQSGTGKINSPLHF; DNA: TGTGCCAGCAGCCAATCCGGGACAGGGAAGATAAATTCACCCCTCCACTTT; J: TRBJ1-6; size: -; D: TRBD1; V: TRBV4-2
CDR3: CASSFQGLSSYNEQFF; DNA: TGTGCCAGCAGCTTTCAGGGCCTGAGCTCCTACAATGAGCAGTTCTTC; J: TRBJ2-1; size: -; D: -; V: TRBV5-6
CDR3: CASSLQSQATGGYTF; DNA: TGTGCCAGCAGCCTCCAGAGCCAGGCGACAGGTGGCTACACCTTC; J: TRBJ1-2; size: once; D: -; V: TRBV9
CDR3: CASSLRMGRDLRNEQFF; DNA: TGTGCCAGCAGTTTACGCATGGGGCGGGACCTTCGGAATGAGCAGTTCTTC; J: TRBJ2-1; size: -; D: -; V: TRBV28
CDR3: CASSPDGQGGGYTF; DNA: TGCGCCAGCAGCCCAGATGGACAGGGAGGTGGCTACACCTTC; J: TRBJ1-2; size: -; D: TRBD1; V: TRBV5-1
CDR3: CASSPGLAAYNEQFF; DNA: TGTGCCAGCAGCCCAGGACTAGCGGCCTACAATGAGCAGTTCTTC; J: TRBJ2-1; size: -; D: TRBD2; V: TRBV7-2
CDR3: CASSLAGTSGADTQYF; DNA: TGCGCCAGCAGCTTGGCGGGCACTAGTGGCGCAGATACGCAGTATTTT; J: TRBJ2-3; size: -; D: -; V: TRBV5-1
CDR3: CASSARTGEEGYTF; DNA: TGTGCCAGCAGCGCCCGGACGGGGGAAGAAGGCTACACCTTC; J: TRBJ1-2; size: -; D: -; V: TRBV7-6
CDR3: CASSGRETRGGKLFF; DNA: TGTGCCAGCAGCGGCCGGGAGACCAGAGGTGGAAAACTGTTTTTT; J: TRBJ1-4; size: -; D: -; V: TRBV13
CDR3: CASSTEMDTQYF; DNA: TGTGCCAGCAGCACAGAGATGGATACGCAGTATTTT; J: TRBJ2-3; size: -; D: -; V: TRBV7-9
CDR3: CASPGLNTEAFF; DNA: TGTGCCAGCCCGGGGCTGAACACTGAAGCTTTCTTT; J: TRBJ1-1; size: -; D: -; V: TRBV3-1/TRBV3-2
CDR3: CATSSRRDSSGNTIYF; DNA: TGTGCCACCAGCAGCAGGCGGGACAGCTCTGGAAACACCATATATTTT; J: TRBJ1-3; size: -; D: TRBD1; V: TRBV15
CDR3: CASSLGAGYNSPLHF; DNA: TGTGCCAGCAGTTTGGGGGCAGGGTATAATTCACCCCTCCACTTT; J: TRBJ1-6; size: -; D: -; V: TRBV28
CDR3: CATRERESNQPQHF; DNA: TGTGCGACCAGGGAGAGAGAAAGCAATCAGCCCCAGCATTTT; J: TRBJ1-5; size: -; D: -; V: TRBV28
CDR3: CASSVGRTTYEQYF; DNA: TGTGCCAGCAGCGTAGGACGGACTACCTACGAGCAGTACTTC; J: TRBJ2-7; size: -; D: -; V: TRBV9
CDR3: CASSLTSNTEAFF; DNA: TGTGCCAGCAGCCTAACATCGAACACTGAAGCTTTCTTT; J: TRBJ1-1; size: -; D: -; V: TRBV9
CDR3: CASSPAGGSYEQYF; DNA: TGTGCCAGCAGTCCCGCCGGGGGCTCCTACGAGCAGTACTTC; J: TRBJ2-7; size: -; D: -; V: TRBV28
CDR3: CASSAGTGNTGELFF; DNA: TGTGCCAGCAGCGCCGGGACAGGGAACACCGGGGAGCTGTTTTTT; J: TRBJ2-2; size: -; D: TRBD1; V: TRBV11-2
CDR3: CASSLGAYTGELFF; DNA: TGTGCCAGCAGCTTAGGAGCGTACACCGGGGAGCTGTTTTTT; J: TRBJ2-2; size: -; D: -; V: TRBV11-1
CDR3: CASSLGTSGSGGTQYF; DNA: TGCGCCAGCAGTTTAGGGACTAGCGGGAGTGGGGGTACGCAGTATTTT; J: TRBJ2-3; size: -; D: TRBD2; V: TRBV5-1
CDR3: CATSSKDVLETQYF; DNA: TGTGCCACCAGCAGTAAGGACGTTCTGGAGACCCAGTACTTC; J: TRBJ2-5; size: -; D: -; V: TRBV15
CDR3: CASMELSPFSNQPQHF; DNA: TGTGCCAGTATGGAGCTTAGTCCTTTCAGCAATCAGCCCCAGCATTTT; J: TRBJ1-5; size: -; D: -; V: TRBV19
CDR3: CASSLVMGSPEAFF; DNA: TGTGCCAGCAGCTTAGTGATGGGGTCCCCTGAAGCTTTCTTT; J: TRBJ1-1; size: -; D: -; V: TRBV7-2
CDR3: CASSLGQDYEQYF; DNA: TGTGCCAGCAGCTTAGGACAGGACTACGAGCAGTACTTC; J: TRBJ2-7; size: -; D: -; V: TRBV7-2